This record covers a single T cell receptor beta chain. The data were produced by immunoSEQ multiplex PCR, yet TCRdb's version contains in-frame clones alone and is incomplete. The sample lists 300,000 to 350,000 clones; approximately 88% were seen once. The record originates from a study of blood T cell repertoires in COVID-19. CDR3 length: 16 amino acids. V was clipped by 3 bases and J by 3 bases; unmatched bases: 11. Germline CDR1 reads MGHDK; CDR2 reads SYGVNS. Participants, about 18 to 100 years old, spanned about two dozen US areas. Cohort assignment relied on participant-reported clinical history. The recovered donors of Cohort 3 showed two negative PCRs, clearance, or symptom resolution.

The V and J genes are TRBV25-1 and TRBJ2-7; 7 bases match TRBD1. Sample: PBMCs or T cells enriched from blood (not recorded which). The sequence was collected from a woman between 18 and 29 years old who had recovered from COVID-19. In DNA, the CDR3 is TGTGCCAGCAGTGATTCGCAGGGGGTGAGAGGCTACGAGCAGTACTTC. This gives the protein CASSDSQGVRGYEQYF.